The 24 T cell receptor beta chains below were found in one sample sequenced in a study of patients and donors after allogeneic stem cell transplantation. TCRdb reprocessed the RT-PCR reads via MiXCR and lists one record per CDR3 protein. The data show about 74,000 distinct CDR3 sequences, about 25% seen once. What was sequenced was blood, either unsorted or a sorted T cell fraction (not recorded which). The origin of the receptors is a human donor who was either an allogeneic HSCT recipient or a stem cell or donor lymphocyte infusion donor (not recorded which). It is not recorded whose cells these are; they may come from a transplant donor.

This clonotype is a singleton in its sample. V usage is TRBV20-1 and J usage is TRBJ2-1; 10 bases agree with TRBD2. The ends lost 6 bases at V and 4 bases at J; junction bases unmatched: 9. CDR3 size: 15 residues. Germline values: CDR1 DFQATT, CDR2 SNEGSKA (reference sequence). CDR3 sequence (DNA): TGCAGTGCGCGGGGGACTAGCGCACGATACAATGAGCAGTTCTTC. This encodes CSARGTSARYNEQFF.

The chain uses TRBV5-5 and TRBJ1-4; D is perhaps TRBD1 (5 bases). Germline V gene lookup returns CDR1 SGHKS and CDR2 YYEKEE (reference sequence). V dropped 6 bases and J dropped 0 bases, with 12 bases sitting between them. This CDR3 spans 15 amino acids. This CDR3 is CASTKGLATNEKLFF. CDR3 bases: TGTGCCAGCACTAAGGGGCTCGCAACTAATGAAAAACTGTTTTTT.

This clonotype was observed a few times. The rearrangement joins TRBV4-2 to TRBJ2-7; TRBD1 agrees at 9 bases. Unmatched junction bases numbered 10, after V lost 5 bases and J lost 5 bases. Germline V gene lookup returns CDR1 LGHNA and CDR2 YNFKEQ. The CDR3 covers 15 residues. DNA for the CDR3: TGTGCCAGCAGCGAAACCGGGACAGGGCCACACGAGCAGTACTTC. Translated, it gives CASSETGTGPHEQYF.

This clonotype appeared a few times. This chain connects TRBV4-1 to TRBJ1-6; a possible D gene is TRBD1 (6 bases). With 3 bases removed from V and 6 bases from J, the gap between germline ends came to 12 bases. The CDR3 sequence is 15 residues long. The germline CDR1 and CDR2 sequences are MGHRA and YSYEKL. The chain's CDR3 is CASSQGTLGNSPLHF. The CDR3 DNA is TGCGCCAGCAGCCAGGGGACACTCGGTAATTCACCCCTCCACTTT.

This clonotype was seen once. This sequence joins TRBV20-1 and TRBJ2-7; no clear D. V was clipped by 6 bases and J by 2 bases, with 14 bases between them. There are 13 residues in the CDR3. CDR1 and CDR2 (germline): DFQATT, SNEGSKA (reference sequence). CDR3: CSASPSAAYEQYF. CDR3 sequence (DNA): TGCAGTGCCAGTCCGTCAGCCGCCTACGAGCAGTACTTC.

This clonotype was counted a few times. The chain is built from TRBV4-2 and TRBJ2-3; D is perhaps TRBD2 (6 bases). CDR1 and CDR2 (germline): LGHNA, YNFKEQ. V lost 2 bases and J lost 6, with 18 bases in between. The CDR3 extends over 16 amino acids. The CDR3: CASSQSPRELADTQYF. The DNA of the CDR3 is TGTGCCAGCAGCCAATCGCCGAGAGAACTAGCCGATACGCAGTATTTT.

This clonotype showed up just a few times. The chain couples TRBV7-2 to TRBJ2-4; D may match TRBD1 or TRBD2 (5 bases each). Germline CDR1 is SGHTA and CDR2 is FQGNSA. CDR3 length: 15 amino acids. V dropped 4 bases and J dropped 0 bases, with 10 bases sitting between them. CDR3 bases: TGTGCCAGCAGCTGGGGCGGACTAGCCAAAAACATTCAGTACTTC. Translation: CASSWGGLAKNIQYF.

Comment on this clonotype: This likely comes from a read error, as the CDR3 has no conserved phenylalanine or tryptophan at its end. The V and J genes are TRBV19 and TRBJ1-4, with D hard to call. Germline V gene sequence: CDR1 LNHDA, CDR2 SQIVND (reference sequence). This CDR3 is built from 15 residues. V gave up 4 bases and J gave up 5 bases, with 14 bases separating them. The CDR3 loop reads CASSTTGNGNEKLFL. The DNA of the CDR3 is TGTGCCAGTAGTACCACCGGGAACGGGAATGAAAAACTGTTTCTT.

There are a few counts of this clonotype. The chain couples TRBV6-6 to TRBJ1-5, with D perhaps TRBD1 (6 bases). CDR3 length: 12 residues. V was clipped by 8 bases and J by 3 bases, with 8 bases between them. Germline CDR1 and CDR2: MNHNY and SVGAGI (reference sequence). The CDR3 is CASDRPNQPQHF. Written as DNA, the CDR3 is TGTGCCAGCGACAGGCCCAATCAGCCCCAGCATTTT.

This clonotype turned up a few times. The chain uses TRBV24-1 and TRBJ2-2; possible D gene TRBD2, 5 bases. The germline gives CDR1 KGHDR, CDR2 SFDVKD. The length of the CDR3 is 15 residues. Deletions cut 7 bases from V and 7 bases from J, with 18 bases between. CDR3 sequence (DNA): TGTGCCACCAGCCCGACTACTACTTTAATCGGGGAGCTGTTTTTT. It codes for CATSPTTTLIGELFF.

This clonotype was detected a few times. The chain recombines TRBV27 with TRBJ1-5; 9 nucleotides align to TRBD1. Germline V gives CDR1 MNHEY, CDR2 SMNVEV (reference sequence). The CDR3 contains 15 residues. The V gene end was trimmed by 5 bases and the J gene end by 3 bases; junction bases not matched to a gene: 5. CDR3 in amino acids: CASSGGTGYNQPQHF. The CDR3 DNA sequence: TGTGCCAGCAGTGGGGGGACAGGGTACAATCAGCCCCAGCATTTT.

DNA for the CDR3: TGTGCCAGCAGTGCTCGGAGGGGGGGCACAGATACGCAGTATTTT. It yields the protein CASSARRGGTDTQYF. The rearrangement links TRBV28 to TRBJ2-3; either TRBD1 or TRBD2 may fit D (6 bases each). The germline V and J ends were trimmed by 5 bases and 1 base, with 13 bases remaining between them. Germline-derived CDR1 and CDR2 are MDHEN and SYDVKM. The CDR3 runs to 15 residues.

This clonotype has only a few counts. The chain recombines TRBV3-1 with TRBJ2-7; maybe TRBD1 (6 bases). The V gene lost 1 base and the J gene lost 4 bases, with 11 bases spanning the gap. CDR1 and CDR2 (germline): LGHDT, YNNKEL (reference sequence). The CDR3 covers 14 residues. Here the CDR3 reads CASSQAGQAYEQYF. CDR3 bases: TGTGCCAGCAGCCAAGCGGGACAAGCATACGAGCAGTACTTC.

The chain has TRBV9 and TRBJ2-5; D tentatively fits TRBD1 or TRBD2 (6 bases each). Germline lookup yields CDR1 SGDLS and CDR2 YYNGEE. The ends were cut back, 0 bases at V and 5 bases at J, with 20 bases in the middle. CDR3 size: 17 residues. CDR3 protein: CASSVEGGGSFEETQYF. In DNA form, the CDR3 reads TGTGCCAGCAGCGTAGAGGGGGGAGGCAGCTTCGAGGAGACCCAGTACTTC.

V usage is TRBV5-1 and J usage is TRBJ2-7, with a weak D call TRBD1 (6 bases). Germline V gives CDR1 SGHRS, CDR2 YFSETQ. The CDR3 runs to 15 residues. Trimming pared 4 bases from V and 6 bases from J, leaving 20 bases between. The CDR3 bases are TGCGCCAGCAGCGTGAGGAATCAGGGGATCGGCGAGCAGTACTTC. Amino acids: CASSVRNQGIGEQYF.

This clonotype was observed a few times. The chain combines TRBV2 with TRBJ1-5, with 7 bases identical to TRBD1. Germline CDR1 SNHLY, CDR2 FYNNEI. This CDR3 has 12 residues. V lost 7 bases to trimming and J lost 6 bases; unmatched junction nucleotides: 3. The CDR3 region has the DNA TGTGCCAGCAATTACAGGGGTCAGCCCCAGCATTTT. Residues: CASNYRGQPQHF.

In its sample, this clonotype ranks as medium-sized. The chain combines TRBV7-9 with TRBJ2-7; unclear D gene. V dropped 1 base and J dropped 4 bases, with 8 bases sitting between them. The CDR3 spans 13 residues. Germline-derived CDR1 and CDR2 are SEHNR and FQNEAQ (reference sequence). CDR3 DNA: TGTGCCAGCAGCTTAGAAATGATATACGAGCAGTACTTC. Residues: CASSLEMIYEQYF.

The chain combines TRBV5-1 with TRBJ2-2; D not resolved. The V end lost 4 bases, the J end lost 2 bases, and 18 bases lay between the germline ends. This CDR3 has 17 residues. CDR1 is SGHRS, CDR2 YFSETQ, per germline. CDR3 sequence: CASSVRSNWYNTGELFF. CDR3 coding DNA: TGCGCCAGCAGCGTGAGGTCAAATTGGTATAACACCGGGGAGCTGTTTTTT.

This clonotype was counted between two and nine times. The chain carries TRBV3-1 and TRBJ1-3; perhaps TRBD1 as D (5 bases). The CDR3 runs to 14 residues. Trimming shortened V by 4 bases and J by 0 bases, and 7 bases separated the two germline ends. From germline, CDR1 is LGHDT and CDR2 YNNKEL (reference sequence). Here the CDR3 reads CASSLDTSGNTIYF. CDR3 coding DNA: TGTGCCAGCAGCCTGGACACCTCTGGAAACACCATATATTTT.

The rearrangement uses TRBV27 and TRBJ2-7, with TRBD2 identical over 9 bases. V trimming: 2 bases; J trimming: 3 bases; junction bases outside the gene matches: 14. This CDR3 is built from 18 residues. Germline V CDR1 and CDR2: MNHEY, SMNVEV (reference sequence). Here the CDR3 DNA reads TGTGCCAGCAGTTTAGGGGCTAGCGGGAAGTTTTTAGGCTACGAGCAGTACTTC. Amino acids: CASSLGASGKFLGYEQYF.

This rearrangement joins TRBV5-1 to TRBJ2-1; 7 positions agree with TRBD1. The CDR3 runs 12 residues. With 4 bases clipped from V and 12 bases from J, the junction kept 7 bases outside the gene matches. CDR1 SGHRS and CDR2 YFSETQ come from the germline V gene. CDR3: CASSVDRAGQFF. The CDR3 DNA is TGCGCCAGCAGCGTCGACAGGGCGGGGCAGTTCTTC.

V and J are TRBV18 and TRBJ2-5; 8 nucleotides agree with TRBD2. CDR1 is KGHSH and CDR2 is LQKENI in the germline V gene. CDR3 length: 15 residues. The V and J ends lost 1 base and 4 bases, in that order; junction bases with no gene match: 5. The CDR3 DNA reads TGTGCCAGCTCACCACTAGGACTAGCTGGAGAGACCCAGTACTTC. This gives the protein CASSPLGLAGETQYF.

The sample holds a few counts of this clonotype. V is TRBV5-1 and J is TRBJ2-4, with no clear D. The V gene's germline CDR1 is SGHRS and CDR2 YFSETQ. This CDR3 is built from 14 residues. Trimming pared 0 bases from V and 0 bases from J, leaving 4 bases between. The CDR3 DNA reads TGCGCCAGCAGCTTGGACCTAGCCAAAAACATTCAGTACTTC. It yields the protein CASSLDLAKNIQYF.

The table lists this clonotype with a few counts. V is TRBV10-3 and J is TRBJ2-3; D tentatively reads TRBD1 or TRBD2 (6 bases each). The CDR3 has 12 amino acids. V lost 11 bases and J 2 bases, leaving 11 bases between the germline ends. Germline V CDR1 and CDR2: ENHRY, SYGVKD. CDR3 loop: CALGGATDTQYF. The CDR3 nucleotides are TGTGCCCTCGGGGGCGCCACAGATACGCAGTATTTT.